This TCR beta chain emerged from a study of T cell repertoires in cytomegalovirus infection. Whole-study context: The public TCR beta signatures pointed to both CMV infection and matching HLA type. Study-level results: Cumulated frequencies of public TCR beta families served to identify carriers of CMV plus the relevant HLA.

The germline V gene has CDR1 LNHDA and CDR2 SQIVND (reference sequence). The CDR3 runs to 14 residues. Trimming cost V 11 bases and J 0 bases; bases outside gene matches: 7. This clonotype occurred many times. Its specificity is unknown. MiXCR was run by TCRdb on the reads, yielding one entry per CDR3 protein. This table holds over 450,000 distinct CDR3 sequences, around 11% found once. This chain uses TRBV19 with TRBJ1-5, with TRBD1 matching over 7 bases. Sequencing was carried out using PBMCs. This TCR was recovered from a human donor in good health (CMV status not recorded). Some clones in this sample may be carry-over from other donors' samples. The CDR3 is CASTGLHSNQPQHF. In nucleotides, the CDR3 is TGTGCCTCGACAGGGTTACATAGCAATCAGCCCCAGCATTTT.